These 7 T cell receptor beta chains were all obtained from the same sample, sequenced in a study of prognosis after radiotherapy for stage I lung cancer. Two-round multiplex PCR amplified TCR beta CDR3 from genomic DNA. Primers specific to each TRBV and TRBJ gene were used in first-round PCR. TCRdb fed the multiplex PCR reads into MiXCR, producing one record per CDR3 protein. The profile shows some 35,000 distinct CDR3 sequences, 30% to 35% of them singletons. Sequenced material: PBMCs, taken before or after stereotactic body radiation therapy (not recorded which). These receptor sequences come from a donor aged 50 or older with non-small cell lung cancer.

V is TRBV6-2 or TRBV6-3 and J is TRBJ1-5; D ambiguous. Germline V gene lookup returns CDR1 MNHEY and CDR2 SVGEGT. This CDR3 comprises 16 residues. V was shortened by 8 bases and J by 2 bases, with 19 bases between the two germline ends. The CDR3 sequence is CASVAVGSWGNQPQHF. For the CDR3, the DNA is TGTGCCAGCGTGGCCGTGGGGTCTTGGGGCAATCAGCCCCAGCATTTT.

The chain recombines TRBV6-1 with TRBJ2-7; possibly TRBD2 for D (5 bases). The CDR3 sequence is 14 residues long. The V and J ends lost 7 bases and 7 bases respectively, with 20 bases between them. Germline assignment: CDR1 MNHNS and CDR2 SASEGT. The CDR3 coding sequence is TGTGCCAGCACAATTCGGGGTAGTACCAGGGAGCAGTACTTC. This sequence encodes CASTIRGSTREQYF.

The table lists this clonotype with many counts. V gene TRBV6-1 combines with J gene TRBJ1-4; D is possibly TRBD1 (6 bases). V shed 4 bases and J shed 0 bases, with 6 bases lying between them. The germline V gene encodes CDR1 MNHNS and CDR2 SASEGT. This CDR3 is 14 amino acids long. CDR3 protein: CASSGTATNEKLFF. DNA for the CDR3: TGTGCCAGCAGTGGGACAGCAACTAATGAAAAACTGTTTTTT.

This clonotype has a count of ten or more. The gene calls are TRBV9 and TRBJ2-1, with 8 nucleotides matching TRBD2. The length of the CDR3 is 14 residues. CDR1 SGDLS and CDR2 YYNGEE come from the germline V gene. V lost 4 bases, J lost 9 bases, and 9 bases stayed unmatched. Here the CDR3 reads CASSRGTGGLEQFF. CDR3 nucleotide sequence: TGTGCCAGCAGCCGAGGGACGGGGGGGCTTGAGCAGTTCTTC.

In this sample, this clonotype turned up many times. The V call is TRBV20-1, the J call TRBJ2-1; 8 positions agree with TRBD2. The V gene end was trimmed by 4 bases and the J gene end by 7 bases; junction bases not matched to a gene: 9. The CDR3 extends over 14 amino acids. Per germline, CDR1 DFQATT and CDR2 SNEGSKA (reference sequence). The CDR3, as DNA: TGCAGTGCTACCGTCACGGGGGGGAGAAATGAGCAGTTCTTC. Amino acids: CSATVTGGRNEQFF.

This clonotype was seen only a few times. Since a much larger clone is just one base distant, this may be a read error. The chain's CDR3 is CASSQLGGGETKYF. In DNA form, the CDR3 reads TGTGCCAGCAGCCAACTGGGGGGAGGAGAGACCAAGTACTTC. The rearrangement uses TRBV14 and TRBJ2-5, with D perhaps TRBD2 (6 bases). The CDR3 sequence is 14 residues long. Germline V CDR1 and CDR2: SGHDN, FVKESK.

This clonotype was detected many times. This sequence joins TRBV7-2 and TRBJ2-1; D remains ambiguous. Germline loops: CDR1 SGHTA, CDR2 FQGNSA. V gave up 5 bases and J gave up 6 bases, with 17 bases separating them. CDR3 size: 15 residues. CDR3 DNA: TGTGCCAGCAGCCAAGACCGGGCTTCGATCAATGAGCAGTTCTTC. Protein: CASSQDRASINEQFF.